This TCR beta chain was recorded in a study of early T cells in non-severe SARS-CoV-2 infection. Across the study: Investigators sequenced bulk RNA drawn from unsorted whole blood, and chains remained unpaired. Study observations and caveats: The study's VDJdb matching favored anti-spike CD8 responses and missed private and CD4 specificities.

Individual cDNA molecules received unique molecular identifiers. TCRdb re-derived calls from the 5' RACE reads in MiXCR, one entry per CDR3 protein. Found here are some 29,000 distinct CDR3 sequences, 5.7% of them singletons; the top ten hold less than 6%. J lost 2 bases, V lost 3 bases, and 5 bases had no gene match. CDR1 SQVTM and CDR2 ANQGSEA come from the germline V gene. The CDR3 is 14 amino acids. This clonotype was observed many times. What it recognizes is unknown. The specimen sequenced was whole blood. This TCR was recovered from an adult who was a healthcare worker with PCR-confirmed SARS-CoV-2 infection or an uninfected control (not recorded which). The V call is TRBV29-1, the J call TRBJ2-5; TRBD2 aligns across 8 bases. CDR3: CSVDGRGAQETQYF. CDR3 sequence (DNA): TGCAGCGTTGACGGGCGGGGGGCTCAAGAGACCCAGTACTTC.